A single T cell receptor (beta chain) is shown here with its context. Its specificity is not known. This CDR3 has 13 amino acids. CDR1 MNHEY and CDR2 SVGAGI come from the germline V gene. V gave up 5 bases and J gave up 6 bases, with 14 bases separating them. This sample is part of a study of PD-1 blockade in classical Hodgkin lymphoma. Overall study findings and caveats: Undefined causes, possibly disease activity or prior therapy, underlie the repertoire differences. CD4+ but not CD8+ TCR diversity rose significantly by C4D1. Complete responders possessed baseline diversity comparable to newly diagnosed patients.

Profiled with immunoSEQ multiplex PCR; TCRdb holds only in-frame clones, not every one. The data contain about 39,000 clones, 77% of them singletons. Time point here: cycle 4 day 1 (C4D1), after less than seven weeks of nivolumab. Each patient experienced a relapse that followed autologous stem cell transplantation, and brentuximab vedotin exposure varied. This specimen consisted of peripheral blood mononuclear cells (PBMCs), obtained before the fourth cycle of nivolumab. The origin of this receptor is a human donor with classical Hodgkin lymphoma. The chain combines TRBV6-5 with TRBJ2-7; D is unresolved. CDR3 amino acids: CASSPRPTGEQYF. The CDR3 DNA sequence: TGTGCCAGCAGTCCGCGACCTACTGGCGAGCAGTACTTC.